A selection of T cell receptor beta chains follows, all from one sample in a study of blood T cell repertoires in COVID-19. Data came from immunoSEQ multiplex PCR; TCRdb stores just in-frame clones and leaves some out. Of around 28,000 clones in the sample, 85% were seen once. The sample consisted of peripheral blood. The receptors come from a human donor in a cohort sampled during active COVID-19. CDR3s include the opening cysteine and the closing phenylalanine or tryptophan. D genes are given only for firm matches. The size of a clone is reported for some rows only, either as once, few or many, or as a class for expanded clones.

DNA: TGTGCCAGCAGCCCCGACGGAGGTGGGAAGACCCAGTACTTC
CDR3: CASSPDGGGKTQYF
size: NA
V: TRBV11-2
J: TRBJ2-5
D: NA

DNA: TGTGCCAGCAGTCCGAGCCCCCTGGTGAACATTCAGTACTTC
CDR3: CASSPSPLVNIQYF
size: NA
V: TRBV7-2
J: TRBJ2-4
D: NA

DNA: TGTGCCAGCAGTTGGGAGGGGGGGAACACTGAAGCTTTCTTT
CDR3: CASSWEGGNTEAFF
size: once
V: TRBV6-5
J: TRBJ1-1
D: NA

DNA: TGTGCTAGTGGCACGACTAGCGGGGGGGCTGCAGATACGCAGTATTTT
CDR3: CASGTTSGGAADTQYF
size: NA
V: TRBV12-5
J: TRBJ2-3
D: TRBD2

DNA: TGTGCCAGCAGCCCGGGACAGCTCGGAAATCAGCCCCAGCATTTT
CDR3: CASSPGQLGNQPQHF
size: NA
V: TRBV7-2
J: TRBJ1-5
D: TRBD1

DNA: TGTGCCAGCAGCTTAGCGCCAACTAACACCGGGGAGCTGTTTTTT
CDR3: CASSLAPTNTGELFF
size: NA
V: TRBV11-3
J: TRBJ2-2
D: NA

DNA: TGTGCCAGCAGTGCCACAGGGGGGAAGGGACTGGTACCCCTCCACTTT
CDR3: CASSATGGKGLVPLHF
size: once
V: TRBV27
J: TRBJ1-6
D: TRBD1

DNA: TGCGCCAGCAGCCAAGAGGGGACTAGCGGGGGGGCGACAGATACGCAGTATTTT
CDR3: CASSQEGTSGGATDTQYF
size: NA
V: TRBV4-1
J: TRBJ2-3
D: TRBD2

DNA: TGTGCCAGCAGTCCAAGCGGGCCAGATACGCAGTATTTT
CDR3: CASSPSGPDTQYF
size: NA
V: TRBV12-3/TRBV12-4
J: TRBJ2-3
D: NA

DNA: TGTGCCAGCAGTCTGTACACTGAAGCTTTCTTT
CDR3: CASSLYTEAFF
size: few
V: TRBV5-4
J: TRBJ1-1
D: NA

DNA: TGTGCCAGCAGCCTCCTCGAGGTAGCGGGGGGGAATCTTCAGTTCTTC
CDR3: CASSLLEVAGGNLQFF
size: NA
V: TRBV14
J: TRBJ2-1
D: TRBD2

DNA: TGTGCCAGCAGTGGCCTACAGGCTAACACTGAAGCTTTCTTT
CDR3: CASSGLQANTEAFF
size: few
V: TRBV2
J: TRBJ1-1
D: NA

DNA: TGTGCCAGCACCGTACCGGGACAGGGAGACACCATATATTTT
CDR3: CASTVPGQGDTIYF
size: NA
V: TRBV7-9
J: TRBJ1-3
D: TRBD1

DNA: TGTGCCAGCAGCTTTTTGAGGTTACGAGACACTGAAGCTTTCTTT
CDR3: CASSFLRLRDTEAFF
size: NA
V: TRBV11-3
J: TRBJ1-1
D: NA

DNA: TGCGCCAGCAGGGGGAGGCTAGGGACAGATACGCAGTATTTT
CDR3: CASRGRLGTDTQYF
size: NA
V: TRBV5-1
J: TRBJ2-3
D: NA

DNA: TGTGCCAGCAGGAGGGACACTGAAGCTTTCTTT
CDR3: CASRRDTEAFF
size: NA
V: TRBV28
J: TRBJ1-1
D: NA